This T cell receptor beta chain was identified during a study of T cell responses to AZD1222 COVID-19 vaccine. This CDR3 spans 14 amino acids. V was clipped by 7 bases and J by 5 bases, with 12 bases between them. Germline values: CDR1 ENHRY, CDR2 SYGVKD. Assay used: immunoSEQ multiplex PCR; TCRdb lists only in-frame clones, some missing. This sample carries some 97,000 clones, around 87% of them seen once, and the ten largest clones take 4% to 5%. Sequencing was performed on peripheral blood, taken on day 0 of MenACWY control vaccination. The receptor was derived from an adult in good health. V usage is TRBV10-3 and J usage is TRBJ1-6; no firm D call. CDR3 amino acids: CAINQDGDNSPLHF. The DNA of the CDR3 is TGTGCCATCAACCAGGACGGGGATAATTCACCCCTCCACTTT.